This T cell receptor (beta chain) was sequenced for a study of regulatory T cells in long-lasting Graves disease. Study-wide results and caveats: Investigators studied peripheral blood only, not thyroid tissue.

Libraries of TCR beta came from iRepertoire HTBI primers plus Arm-PCR of CDR3 regions. TCRdb ran MiXCR on the multiplex PCR reads and lists one entry per CDR3 protein. The sample consists of 550,000 to 700,000 distinct CDR3 sequences, more than 15% of them appearing once. V was pared by 7 bases and J by 4 bases, with 9 bases between. The CDR3 sequence is 12 residues long. Germline V gene data show CDR1 as SGHRS and CDR2 as YFSETQ. This clonotype was counted between two and nine times. Its antigen is undetermined. Time point defined: newly diagnosed GD, antithyroid drugs for less than 3 months. PBMC RNA served as the TCR library source. The sample also formed part of further work on T cells in Graves' hyperthyroidism and ophthalmopathy. Per that paper: Among clonotypes expanded in thyroid above 0.001, most were also found in blood.

The clonotype originates from a man younger than 35 with Graves disease. This chain links TRBV5-1 with TRBJ1-3, with D uncertain. This material consisted of peripheral blood mononuclear cells (PBMCs), taken at new diagnosis, from a patient treated with antithyroid drugs. The DNA for the CDR3 is TGCGCCAGCCGGGAGGAGGGAAACACCATATATTTT. Its translation is CASREEGNTIYF.